This T cell receptor beta chain stems from a study of blood T cell repertoires in COVID-19. As for the study in general: The analysed material was cDNA or gDNA that came from T cells, B-cell-depleted T cells, or PBMCs.

Trimming stripped 4 bases from V and 2 bases from J, with 21 bases between. The CDR3 sequence is 18 residues long. The germline V gene has CDR1 SGHRS and CDR2 YFSETQ. As processed by the authors: Amplification with reference gene primers provided the estimates of nucleated cell counts. Clones were read by immunoSEQ multiplex PCR, and TCRdb kept only the in-frame ones, dropping some. That table furnishes V, J and clone size, whereas the DNA furnished D and trimming. Counted here are some 130,000 clones, almost 85% occurring once; the ten biggest clones make up around 13%. J is TRBJ2-2 and V is TRBV5-1; no reliable D call. The sequenced sample consisted of peripheral blood. This sequence originates from a human donor in a cohort sampled during active COVID-19. The CDR3 sequence: CASSHSGDNWANTGELFF. CDR3 DNA sequence: TGCGCCAGCAGCCATTCCGGTGACAATTGGGCTAACACCGGGGAGCTGTTTTTT.